This TCR beta chain emerged from a study of T cells in Graves' hyperthyroidism and ophthalmopathy (dated by TCRdb to between 2018 and 2021). For the study in its entirety: Peripheral blood was collected at initial diagnosis, before any treatment. The paper describes TCR Vbeta CDR3 sequencing of fewer than 150 peripheral blood samples, made up of some 40 ophthalmopathy patients, roughly 75 hyperthyroidism patients and about 17 progressor patients. In addition, the study compared T-cell repertoires in thyroid tissue and in blood from roughly six Graves' hyperthyroidism patients. To identify distinguishing TCR V-J signatures, a discovery cohort of roughly 100 patients was used, comprising some 45 with Graves' ophthalmopathy and 57 with stable Graves' hyperthyroidism. After blood sampling, hyperthyroidism patients were treated with methimazole at a starting dose of 30 mg daily, and ophthalmopathy patients were treated with high-dose intravenous methylprednisolone. The 75 to 100 discovery patients were randomly split 7:3 into training and test sets. Prospective prediction of ophthalmopathy was tested in an independent validation cohort of 18 to 20 hyperthyroidism patients and some 17 patients who later progressed to ophthalmopathy.

Amplification of TCR beta CDR3 regions was carried out from RNA transcripts. The TCR CDR3 was subjected to a first round of RT-PCR using the HTBI primer set and the Qiagen OneStep RT-PCR kit. Libraries were constructed in a second round of multiplex PCR, after which size selection and purification were carried out. Paired-end sequencing of the libraries was performed with 100 bp reads on an Illumina HiSeq2000. Concerning the study's data processing: SOAPnuke was used to process the raw data, throwing out any read that contained adapters or uncalled bases, had a mean Phred below 15, or lacked an exact constant-primer or identifier match. COPE v1.2.5 was used to merge the high-quality paired reads, and each unique nucleotide sequence was defined as a clonotype. Clonotypes were aligned to IMGT TRBV, TRBD and TRBJ reference segments using MiTCR v1.1. The analysis was restricted to V-J combinations with a frequency above 0.0001, which together covered roughly 99% of the repertoires. The TCS score was defined as the ratio of F50 (clonal expansion) to E x V (chaos), calculated using BLOSUM62-based TCRdist between CDR3 peptides within each V-J. Welch's t-statistics and random forest reduced around 510 V-J features to 10 to 15, which were used in a naive Bayes classifier (R e1071). TCRdb handled the public reads itself, with Q25 trimming in fastp and clone calling in MiXCR, and kept productive beta chains. Identical CDR3 protein sequences are pooled into one entry, listed with their most common genes and DNA. The authors' filters were not applied to this entry. The sample table records under 400,000 distinct CDR3 sequences; roughly a fifth of these occur just once. The ten largest clones represent 50% of the sample.

Only a few counts were recorded for this clonotype. It has no known antigen specificity. Without the conserved terminal phenylalanine or tryptophan, this CDR3 likely stems from a read error. Looking up the germline V gene yields CDR1 SNHLY and CDR2 FYNNEI. V drops 3 bases and J drops 7 bases, leaving 12 bases in between. The CDR3 numbers 14 amino acids, ends counted. Of all the DNA, just the CDR3 is kept, 42 bases in frame from base 1. What the work shows at the level of the full study, not this receptor alone: Most expanded thyroid clonotypes (frequency above 0.001) were also detected in blood, a finding suggesting that blood repertoires may reflect thyroid immune responses. In validation, progression to ophthalmopathy was predicted by the model with 65% to 71% sensitivity and 72.22% specificity, a median of roughly six months before onset. A model built on a 13 V-J signature distinguished ophthalmopathy from stable hyperthyroidism, reaching 85% to 90% sensitivity and 81.08% specificity in cross-validation and 80%/75% in testing. No statistical method was used to set the sample size in advance, and investigators knew the group allocation.

Stable Graves' hyperthyroidism was defined as the absence of progression to ophthalmopathy over 18 months of follow-up. Hyperthyroidism patients were aged 18 to 65 years and newly diagnosed, with disease duration of less than 2 months. Any patient with an uncontrolled infection, another autoimmune disease, pregnancy or lactation was excluded. Clinical symptoms, serum thyroxine and TRAb, thyroid ultrasound, and orbital computed tomography formed the basis for the diagnoses. PBMCs were isolated from about 10 ml of fresh peripheral blood by Ficoll-Paque density gradient centrifugation. Total RNA was extracted with Trizol reagent, and quality was checked on an Agilent 2100 Bioanalyzer.

The TCR comes from a woman in her forties or fifties with Graves' hyperthyroidism. Sequenced sample: blood. The chain couples TRBV2 to TRBJ2-2; the D gene is perhaps TRBD1, from 6 matching bases. The CDR3 has the sequence CASSEAQGFGELFS. The DNA reads TGTGCCAGCAGTGAGGCACAGGGATTCGGGGAGCTGTTTTCT.